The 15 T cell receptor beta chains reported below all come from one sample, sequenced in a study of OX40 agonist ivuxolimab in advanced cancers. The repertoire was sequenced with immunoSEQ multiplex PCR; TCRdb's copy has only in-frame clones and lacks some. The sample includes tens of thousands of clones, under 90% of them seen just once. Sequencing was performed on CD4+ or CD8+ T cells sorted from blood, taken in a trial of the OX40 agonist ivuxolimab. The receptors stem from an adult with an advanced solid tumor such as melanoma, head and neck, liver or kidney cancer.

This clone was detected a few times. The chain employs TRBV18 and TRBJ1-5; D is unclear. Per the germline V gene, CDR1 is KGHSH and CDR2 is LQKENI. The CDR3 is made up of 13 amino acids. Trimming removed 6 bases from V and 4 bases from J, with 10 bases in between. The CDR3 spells CASSSDRNQPQHF. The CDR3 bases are TGTGCCAGCTCGTCTGACCGAAATCAGCCCCAGCATTTT. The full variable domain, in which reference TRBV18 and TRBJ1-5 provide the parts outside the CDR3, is NAGVMQNPRHLVRRRGQEARLRCSPMKGHSHVYWYRQLPEEGLKFMVYLQKENIIDESGMPKERFSAEFPKEGPSILRIQQVVRGDSAAYFCASSSDRNQPQHFGDGTRLSIL.

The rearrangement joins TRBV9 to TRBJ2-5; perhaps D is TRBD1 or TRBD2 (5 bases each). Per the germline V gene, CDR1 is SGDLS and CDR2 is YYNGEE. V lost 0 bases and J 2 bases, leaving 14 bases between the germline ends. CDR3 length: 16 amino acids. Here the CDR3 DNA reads TGTGCCAGCAGCGTAGCCCAGGGTGAGGGACAAGAGACCCAGTACTTC. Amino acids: CASSVAQGEGQETQYF.

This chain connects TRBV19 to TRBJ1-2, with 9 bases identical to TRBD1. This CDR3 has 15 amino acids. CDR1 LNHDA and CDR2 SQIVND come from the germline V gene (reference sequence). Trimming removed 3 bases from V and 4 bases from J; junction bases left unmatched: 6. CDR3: CASSMGTGPGYGYTF. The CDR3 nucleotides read TGTGCCAGTAGTATGGGGACAGGGCCGGGCTATGGCTACACCTTC. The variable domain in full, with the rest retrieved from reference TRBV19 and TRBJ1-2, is DGGITQSPKYLFRKEGQNVTLSCEQNLNHDAMYWYRQDPGQGLRLIYYSQIVNDFQKGDIAEGYSVSREKKESFPLTVTSAQKNPTAFYLCASSMGTGPGYGYTFGSGTRLTVV.

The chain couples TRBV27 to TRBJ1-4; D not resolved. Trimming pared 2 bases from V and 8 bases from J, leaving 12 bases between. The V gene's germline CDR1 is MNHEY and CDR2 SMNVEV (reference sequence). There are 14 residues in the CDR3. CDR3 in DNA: TGTGCCAGCAGTTTAAGCTTCGGTTCAGAAAAACTGTTTTTT. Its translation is CASSLSFGSEKLFF. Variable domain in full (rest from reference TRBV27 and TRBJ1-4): EAQVTQNPRYLITVTGKKLTVTCSQNMNHEYMSWYRQDPGLGLRQIYYSMNVEVTDKGDVPEGYKVSRKEKRNFPLILESPSPNQTSLYFCASSLSFGSEKLFFGSGTQLSVL.

The CDR3 here is CAWSYGGTEAFF. In DNA, the CDR3 is TGTGCCTGGAGCTACGGGGGAACTGAAGCTTTCTTT. The V and J genes are TRBV30 and TRBJ1-1, with D possibly matching TRBD1 (5 bases). Trimming left V 3 bases short and J 5 bases short, with 10 bases between. The length of the CDR3 is 12 residues. CDR1 and CDR2 from the germline V gene are GTSNPN and SVGIG (reference sequence).

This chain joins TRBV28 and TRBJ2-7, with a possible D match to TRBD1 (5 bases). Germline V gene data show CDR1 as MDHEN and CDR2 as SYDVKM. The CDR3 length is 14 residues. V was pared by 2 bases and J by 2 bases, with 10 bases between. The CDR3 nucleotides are TGTGCCAGCAGTTTACGTCACAGGACCTACGAGCAGTACTTC. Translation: CASSLRHRTYEQYF. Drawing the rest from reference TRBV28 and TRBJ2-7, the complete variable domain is DVKVTQSSRYLVKRTGEKVFLECVQDMDHENMFWYRQDPGLGLRLIYFSYDVKMKEKGDIPEGYSVSREKKERFSLILESASTNQTSMYLCASSLRHRTYEQYFGPGTRLTVT.

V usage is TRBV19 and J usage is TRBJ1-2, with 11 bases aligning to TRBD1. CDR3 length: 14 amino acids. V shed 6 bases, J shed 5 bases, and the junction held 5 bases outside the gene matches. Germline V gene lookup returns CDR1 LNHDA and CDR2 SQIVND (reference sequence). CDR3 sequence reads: CASRGTGGPYGYTF. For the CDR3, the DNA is TGTGCCAGTAGGGGGACAGGGGGACCGTATGGCTACACCTTC.

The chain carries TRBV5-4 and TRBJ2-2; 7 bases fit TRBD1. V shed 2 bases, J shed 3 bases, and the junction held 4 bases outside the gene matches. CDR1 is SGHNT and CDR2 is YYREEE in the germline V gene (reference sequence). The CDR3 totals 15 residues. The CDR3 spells CASSLGTEDTGELFF. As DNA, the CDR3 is TGTGCCAGCAGCTTAGGGACAGAGGACACCGGGGAGCTGTTTTTT. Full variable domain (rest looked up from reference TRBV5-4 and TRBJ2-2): ETGVTQSPTHLIKTRGQQVTLRCSSQSGHNTVSWYQQALGQGPQFIFQYYREEENGRGNFPPRFSGLQFPNYSSELNVNALELDDSALYLCASSLGTEDTGELFFGEGSRLTVL.

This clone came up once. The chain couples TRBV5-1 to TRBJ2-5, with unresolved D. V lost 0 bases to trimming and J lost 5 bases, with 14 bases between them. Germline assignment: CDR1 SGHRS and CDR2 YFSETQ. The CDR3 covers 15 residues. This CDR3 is CASSLETDVVETQYF. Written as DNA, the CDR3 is TGCGCCAGCAGCTTGGAAACCGATGTCGTCGAGACCCAGTACTTC.

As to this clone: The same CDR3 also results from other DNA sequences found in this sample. DNA for the CDR3: TGTGCCAGCAGCCCCGGGACTACCCAAGAGACCCAGTACTTC. Amino acid sequence: CASSPGTTQETQYF. The J gene is TRBJ2-5, the V gene TRBV7-9; 7 bases agree with TRBD2. Unmatched junction bases numbered 4, after V lost 5 bases and J lost 1 base. CDR1 is SEHNR and CDR2 is FQNEAQ in the germline V gene (reference sequence). CDR3 length equals 14 residues.

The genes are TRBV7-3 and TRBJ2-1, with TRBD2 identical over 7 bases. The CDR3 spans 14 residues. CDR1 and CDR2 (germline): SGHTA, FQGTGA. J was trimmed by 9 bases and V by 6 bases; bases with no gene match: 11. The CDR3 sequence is CASREQGLDGEQFF. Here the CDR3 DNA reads TGTGCCAGCAGAGAACAAGGACTAGATGGTGAGCAGTTCTTC.

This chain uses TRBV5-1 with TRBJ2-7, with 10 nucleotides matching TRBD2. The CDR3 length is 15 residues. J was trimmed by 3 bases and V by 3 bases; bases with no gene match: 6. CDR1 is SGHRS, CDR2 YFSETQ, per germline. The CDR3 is CASSSGTSDFYEQYF. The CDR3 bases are TGCGCCAGCAGCTCCGGGACTAGCGACTTCTACGAGCAGTACTTC.

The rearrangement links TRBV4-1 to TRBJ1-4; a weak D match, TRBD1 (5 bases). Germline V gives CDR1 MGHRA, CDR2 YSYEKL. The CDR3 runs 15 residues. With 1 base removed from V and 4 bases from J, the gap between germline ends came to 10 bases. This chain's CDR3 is CASSQGRDFNEKLFF. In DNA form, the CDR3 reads TGCGCCAGCAGCCAAGGAAGGGACTTTAATGAAAAACTGTTTTTT.

This chain's CDR3 is CASKKQGPNEKLFF. In DNA, the CDR3 is TGTGCCAGCAAGAAACAGGGACCTAATGAAAAACTGTTTTTT. The chain carries TRBV2 and TRBJ1-4; weak D call: TRBD1 (6 bases). Per the germline V gene, CDR1 is SNHLY and CDR2 is FYNNEI. This CDR3 comprises 14 residues. V shed 7 bases and J shed 3 bases, with 12 bases lying between them.

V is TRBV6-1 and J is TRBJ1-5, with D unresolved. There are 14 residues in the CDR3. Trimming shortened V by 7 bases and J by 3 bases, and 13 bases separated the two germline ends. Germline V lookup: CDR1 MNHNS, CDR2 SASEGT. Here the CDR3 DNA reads TGTGCCAGCAACGAGGGCGGGATCAATCAGCCCCAGCATTTT. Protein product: CASNEGGINQPQHF.